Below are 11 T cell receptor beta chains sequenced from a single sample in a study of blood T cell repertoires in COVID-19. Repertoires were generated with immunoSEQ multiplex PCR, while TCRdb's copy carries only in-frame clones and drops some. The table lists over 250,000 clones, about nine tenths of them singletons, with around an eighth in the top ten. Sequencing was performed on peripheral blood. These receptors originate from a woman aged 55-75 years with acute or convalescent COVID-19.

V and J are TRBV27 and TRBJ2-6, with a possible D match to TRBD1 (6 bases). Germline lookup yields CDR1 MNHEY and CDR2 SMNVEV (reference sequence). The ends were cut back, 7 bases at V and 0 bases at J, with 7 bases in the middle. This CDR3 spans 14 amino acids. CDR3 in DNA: TGTGCCAGCACGACAGGCTCTGGGGCCAACGTCCTGACTTTC. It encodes CASTTGSGANVLTF. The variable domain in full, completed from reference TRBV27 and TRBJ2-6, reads EAQVTQNPRYLITVTGKKLTVTCSQNMNHEYMSWYRQDPGLGLRQIYYSMNVEVTDKGDVPEGYKVSRKEKRNFPLILESPSPNQTSLYFCASTTGSGANVLTFGAGSRLTVL.

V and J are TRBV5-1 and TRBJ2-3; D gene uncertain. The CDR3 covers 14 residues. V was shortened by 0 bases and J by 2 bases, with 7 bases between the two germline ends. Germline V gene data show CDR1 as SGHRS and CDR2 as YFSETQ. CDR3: CASSLDYYTDTQYF. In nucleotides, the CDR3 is TGCGCCAGCAGCTTGGACTACTACACAGATACGCAGTATTTT. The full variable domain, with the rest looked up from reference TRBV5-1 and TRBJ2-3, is KAGVTQTPRYLIKTRGQQVTLSCSPISGHRSVSWYQQTPGQGLQFLFEYFSETQRNKGNFPGRFSGRQFSNSRSEMNVSTLELGDSALYLCASSLDYYTDTQYFGPGTRLTVL.

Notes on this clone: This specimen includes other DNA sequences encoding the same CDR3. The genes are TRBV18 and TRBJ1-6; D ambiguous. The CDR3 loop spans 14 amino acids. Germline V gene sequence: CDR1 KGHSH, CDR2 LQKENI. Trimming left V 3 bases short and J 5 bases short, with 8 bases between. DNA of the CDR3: TGTGCCAGCTCACCTCAGCAGGATAATTCACCCCTCCACTTT. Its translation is CASSPQQDNSPLHF.

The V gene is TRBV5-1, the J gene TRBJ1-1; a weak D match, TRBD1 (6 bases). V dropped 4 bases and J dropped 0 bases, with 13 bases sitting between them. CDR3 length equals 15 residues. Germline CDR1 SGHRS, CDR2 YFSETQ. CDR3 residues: CASSNTGLMNTEAFF. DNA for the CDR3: TGCGCCAGCAGCAATACAGGGTTGATGAACACTGAAGCTTTCTTT.

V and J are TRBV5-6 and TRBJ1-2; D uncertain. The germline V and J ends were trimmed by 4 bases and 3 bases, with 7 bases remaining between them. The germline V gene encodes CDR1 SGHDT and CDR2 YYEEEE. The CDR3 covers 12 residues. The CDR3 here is CASSLFHYGYTF. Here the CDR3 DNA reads TGTGCCAGCAGCCTTTTCCACTATGGCTACACCTTC.

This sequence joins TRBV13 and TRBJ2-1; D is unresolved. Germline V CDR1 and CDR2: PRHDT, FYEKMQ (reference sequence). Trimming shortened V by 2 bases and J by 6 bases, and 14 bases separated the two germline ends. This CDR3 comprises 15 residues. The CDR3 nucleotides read TGTGCCAGCAGCTTATCCGGAGCCCCCTTCAATGAGCAGTTCTTC. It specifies CASSLSGAPFNEQFF.

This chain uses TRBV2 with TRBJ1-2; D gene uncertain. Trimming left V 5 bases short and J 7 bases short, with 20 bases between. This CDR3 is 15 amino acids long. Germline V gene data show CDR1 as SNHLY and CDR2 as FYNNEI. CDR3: CASSTREAGWAGYTF. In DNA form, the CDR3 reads TGTGCCAGCAGTACCCGCGAGGCGGGTTGGGCTGGCTACACCTTC. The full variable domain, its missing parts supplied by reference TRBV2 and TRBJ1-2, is EPEVTQTPSHQVTQMGQEVILRCVPISNHLYFYWYRQILGQKVEFLVSFYNNEISEKSEIFDDQFSVERPDGSNFTLKIRSTKLEDSAMYFCASSTREAGWAGYTFGSGTRLTVV.

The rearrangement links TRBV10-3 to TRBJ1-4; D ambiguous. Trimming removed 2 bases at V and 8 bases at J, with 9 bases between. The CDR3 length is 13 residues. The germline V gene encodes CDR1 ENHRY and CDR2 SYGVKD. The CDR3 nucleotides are TGTGCCATCAGTGAGGCTCACGGGGAAAAACTGTTTTTT. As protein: CAISEAHGEKLFF.

The CDR3 region has the DNA TGTGCCAGAGACCGAGAGGGCCCTGAAGCTTTCTTT. It is translated as CARDREGPEAFF. The chain carries TRBV19 and TRBJ1-1; unclear D gene. V was cut by 9 bases and J by 6 bases, with 14 bases left in between. Germline CDR1 and CDR2: LNHDA and SQIVND (reference sequence). The CDR3 covers 12 residues. The whole variable domain, filled in from reference TRBV19 and TRBJ1-1, reads DGGITQSPKYLFRKEGQNVTLSCEQNLNHDAMYWYRQDPGQGLRLIYYSQIVNDFQKGDIAEGYSVSREKKESFPLTVTSAQKNPTAFYLCARDREGPEAFFGQGTRLTVV.

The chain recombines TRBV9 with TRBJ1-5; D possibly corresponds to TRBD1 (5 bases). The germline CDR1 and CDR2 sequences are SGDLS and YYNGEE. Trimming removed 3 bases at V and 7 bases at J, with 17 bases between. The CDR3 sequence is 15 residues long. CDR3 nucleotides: TGTGCCAGCAGCGAGGGGACTGGCCAGAACCAGCCCCAGCATTTT. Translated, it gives CASSEGTGQNQPQHF.

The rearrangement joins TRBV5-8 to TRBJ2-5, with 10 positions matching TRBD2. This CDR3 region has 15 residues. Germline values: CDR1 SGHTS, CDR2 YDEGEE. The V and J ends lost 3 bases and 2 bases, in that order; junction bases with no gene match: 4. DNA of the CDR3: TGTGCCAGCAGCTCTATACTAGCGGGGCAAGAGACCCAGTACTTC. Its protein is CASSSILAGQETQYF.